This TCR beta chain emerged from a study of cytomegalovirus exposure and HLA in healthy donors. As regards this clone: Its target is unknown.

The study, taken as a whole, reports: According to the study, roughly 180 TCR beta chains were cytomegalovirus-associated.

TCRdb keeps only in-frame clones here, not all; method: immunoSEQ multiplex PCR. The sample holds about 280,000 clones, approximately 86% seen once. The trim removed 0 bases at V and 5 bases at J, leaving 4 bases unmatched. The CDR3 is 15 amino acids. CDR1 is MNHEY, CDR2 SVGAGI, per germline. These donors were members of the approximately 120-subject validation cohort, a group separate from the roughly 670-subject first cohort. The specimen sequenced was PBMCs. The origin of this receptor is a woman under 30 in good health and CMV-seronegative. The chain couples TRBV6-5 to TRBJ1-1; 9 bases are a match to TRBD1. CDR3 sequence: CASSYSYRGPTEAFF. CDR3 bases: TGTGCCAGCAGTTACTCCTACAGGGGGCCTACTGAAGCTTTCTTT.